Below, 21 T cell receptor beta chains from the same sample are listed, as sequenced in a study of liver allograft versus peripheral blood T cells. Study at large: In transplanted livers, T cell receptor repertoires were compared with those found in the recipients' peripheral blood.

Via MiXCR, TCRdb re-called the reads, giving one row per CDR3 protein. The table shows about 5,100 distinct CDR3 sequences, with about a sixth occurring only once. The receptors were gathered from a human patient who had a liver transplant. Some T cells may arise from the graft donor.

This clonotype was found many times. The chain joins TRBV19 to TRBJ2-1, with D maybe TRBD1 (6 bases). The CDR3 is 17 residues long. CDR1 is LNHDA, CDR2 SQIVND, per germline (reference sequence). V shed 4 bases and J shed 2 bases, with 18 bases lying between them. CDR3 region: CASSSDLDSLTYNEQFF. DNA for the CDR3: TGTGCCAGTAGTAGCGATCTGGACAGTCTTACCTACAATGAGCAGTTCTTC.

This clonotype occurred many times. The rearrangement joins TRBV10-3 to TRBJ1-1, with TRBD1 identical over 9 bases. CDR3 length: 17 residues. Per germline, CDR1 ENHRY and CDR2 SYGVKD. J gave up 3 bases and V 9 bases, and 17 bases lay outside the gene matches. This CDR3 is CAISPRDREVGDTEAFF. The CDR3 coding sequence is TGTGCCATTTCGCCCCGGGACAGGGAAGTTGGGGACACTGAAGCTTTCTTT.

The rearrangement joins TRBV5-6 to TRBJ1-2, with D uncertain. The V end was cut by 0 bases, the J end by 8 bases, with 14 bases between. The CDR3 covers 14 residues. Per germline, CDR1 SGHDT and CDR2 YYEEEE. CDR3 amino acids: CASSLDISTWGYTF. CDR3 coding DNA: TGTGCCAGCAGCTTGGACATATCGACTTGGGGCTACACCTTC. The variable domain in full, with the rest retrieved from reference TRBV5-6 and TRBJ1-2, is DAGVTQSPTHLIKTRGQQVTLRCSPKSGHDTVSWYQQALGQGPQFIFQYYEEEERQRGNFPDRFSGHQFPNYSSELNVNALLLGDSALYLCASSLDISTWGYTFGSGTRLTVV.

This clonotype was counted ten times or more. This chain links TRBV27 with TRBJ1-4, with a possible D match to TRBD1 (6 bases). CDR3 length: 17 residues. CDR1 is MNHEY and CDR2 is SMNVEV in the germline V gene (reference sequence). V lost 5 bases, J lost 0 bases, and 16 bases lay in between. CDR3 sequence: CASSTADRIATNEKLFF. For the CDR3, the DNA is TGTGCCAGCAGTACTGCGGACAGAATTGCAACTAATGAAAAACTGTTTTTT. Drawing the rest from reference TRBV27 and TRBJ1-4, the complete variable domain is EAQVTQNPRYLITVTGKKLTVTCSQNMNHEYMSWYRQDPGLGLRQIYYSMNVEVTDKGDVPEGYKVSRKEKRNFPLILESPSPNQTSLYFCASSTADRIATNEKLFFGSGTQLSVL.

This clonotype was seen a handful of times. The rearrangement uses TRBV7-9 and TRBJ2-5, with D unclear. Deletions cut 1 base from V and 5 bases from J, with 8 bases between. The germline V gene encodes CDR1 SEHNR and CDR2 FQNEAQ (reference sequence). The CDR3 loop spans 13 amino acids. The CDR3 reads CASSLGLEETQYF. Here the CDR3 DNA reads TGTGCCAGCAGCTTAGGGTTGGAGGAGACCCAGTACTTC.

There are many counts of this clonotype. The genes are TRBV15 and TRBJ2-1; D might be TRBD1 or TRBD2, each matching 5 bases. The CDR3 loop spans 19 amino acids. CDR1 is LNHNV and CDR2 is YYDKDF in the germline V gene (reference sequence). The V end lost 0 bases, the J end lost 0 bases, and 18 bases lay between the germline ends. CDR3 DNA: TGTGCCACCAGCAGAGATTGGGGACCCCTGGGCAGCTCCTACAATGAGCAGTTCTTC. Its protein is CATSRDWGPLGSSYNEQFF.

This clonotype was counted only a few times. The CDR3 sequence: CASSKPGNRGTEAFF. DNA for the CDR3: TGTGCCAGCAGTAAGCCAGGGAATCGTGGCACTGAAGCTTTCTTT. This chain connects TRBV28 to TRBJ1-1; tentative D call: TRBD1 (5 bases). The CDR3 is made up of 15 amino acids. The germline gives CDR1 MDHEN, CDR2 SYDVKM. V gave up 5 bases and J gave up 4 bases, with 17 bases separating them.

By share, this clonotype counts as medium-sized. V gene TRBV27 combines with J gene TRBJ2-3; maybe TRBD2 (6 bases). The CDR3 is 15 amino acids. The V end was cut by 4 bases, the J end by 4 bases, with 15 bases between. Germline V lookup: CDR1 MNHEY, CDR2 SMNVEV (reference sequence). This CDR3 is CASSSYSASADTQYF. The DNA for the CDR3 is TGTGCCAGCAGTTCTTATTCCGCTAGCGCAGATACGCAGTATTTT.

Within the sample, this clonotype is medium-sized. The chain combines TRBV6-1 with TRBJ2-6; unclear D gene. The length of the CDR3 is 15 residues. With 3 bases removed from V and 1 base from J, the gap between germline ends came to 7 bases. The germline V gene has CDR1 MNHNS and CDR2 SASEGT. The CDR3 here is CASSESQSGANVLTF. CDR3 sequence (DNA): TGTGCCAGCAGTGAGTCGCAATCTGGGGCCAACGTCCTGACTTTC.

The rearrangement joins TRBV12-3 or TRBV12-4 to TRBJ2-5, with TRBD2 matching over 9 bases. There are 16 residues in the CDR3. V was pared by 3 bases and J by 4 bases, with 9 bases of the junction left unmatched. CDR3 nucleotide sequence: TGTGCCAGCAGTTTCGTCGCGGGGGGGCAGATAGAGACCCAGTACTTC. Residues: CASSFVAGGQIETQYF.

The CDR3, as DNA: TGTGCCAGCAGCTCTTTGACAGGATCCTACGAGCAGTACTTC. This codes for CASSSLTGSYEQYF. The genes are TRBV3-1 and TRBJ2-7, with D possibly being TRBD1 (6 bases). Deletions cut 5 bases from V and 1 base from J, with 12 bases between. Germline CDR1 is LGHDT and CDR2 is YNNKEL (reference sequence). The CDR3 runs to 14 residues.

The chain employs TRBV28 and TRBJ2-1, with D maybe TRBD1 (6 bases). The CDR3 is made up of 14 amino acids. V was trimmed by 2 bases and J by 12 bases, leaving 17 bases between them. From germline, CDR1 is MDHEN and CDR2 SYDVKM. The CDR3 coding sequence is TGTGCCAGCAGTTTAGCCGGACGGGACACGGGGCAGTTCTTC. As protein: CASSLAGRDTGQFF.

By frequency in the sample, this clonotype is medium-sized. V is TRBV14 and J is TRBJ1-1; 7 positions agree with TRBD1. V dropped 5 bases and J dropped 6; count of bases not matched to a gene: 3. The CDR3 is 12 residues long. Germline CDR1 reads SGHDN; CDR2 reads FVKESK. In DNA, the CDR3 is TGTGCCAGCAGCAGCGACAGGGCTGAAGCTTTCTTT. This codes for CASSSDRAEAFF.

This clonotype came up a few times. V usage is TRBV24-1 and J usage is TRBJ1-5; D gene unclear. V was shortened by 1 base and J by 2 bases, with 5 bases between the two germline ends. Per the germline V gene, CDR1 is KGHDR and CDR2 is SFDVKD. This CDR3 has 14 residues. The CDR3 loop is CATSDLNGNQPQHF. CDR3 DNA: TGTGCCACCAGTGATTTAAATGGCAATCAGCCCCAGCATTTT.

This clonotype was seen a few times. The J gene is TRBJ2-7, the V gene TRBV28; the match to TRBD2 covers 11 bases. This CDR3 region has 15 residues. In germline, CDR1 is MDHEN, CDR2 SYDVKM. Losses at the gene ends were 6 bases for V and 1 base for J; bases not matched to a gene: 5. CDR3 residues: CASRAGTSGSYEQYF. CDR3 DNA: TGTGCCAGCAGAGCCGGGACTAGCGGTTCCTACGAGCAGTACTTC. Drawing the rest from reference TRBV28 and TRBJ2-7, the complete variable domain is DVKVTQSSRYLVKRTGEKVFLECVQDMDHENMFWYRQDPGLGLRLIYFSYDVKMKEKGDIPEGYSVSREKKERFSLILESASTNQTSMYLCASRAGTSGSYEQYFGPGTRLTVT.

This clonotype was seen ten or more times. The rearrangement links TRBV15 to TRBJ1-5, with TRBD1 matching 9 bases. Losses at the gene ends were 5 bases for V and 3 bases for J; bases not matched to a gene: 5. This CDR3 spans 15 amino acids. Germline V gene sequence: CDR1 LNHNV, CDR2 YYDKDF (reference sequence). The CDR3 sequence is CATSPDRGDNQPQHF. The CDR3 DNA reads as TGTGCCACCAGCCCGGACAGGGGCGACAATCAGCCCCAGCATTTT.

This clonotype has a count of ten or more. J is TRBJ1-3 and V is TRBV27; TRBD1 matches at 8 bases. Trimming took 2 bases from V and 0 from J; bases not matched to a gene: 0. CDR3 length: 15 amino acids. Germline V CDR1 and CDR2: MNHEY, SMNVEV (reference sequence). CDR3 DNA: TGTGCCAGCAGTTTAACAGGGGGCTCTGGAAACACCATATATTTT. This sequence encodes CASSLTGGSGNTIYF.

The chain recombines TRBV30 with TRBJ1-1; possibly TRBD1 for D (6 bases). The germline gives CDR1 GTSNPN, CDR2 SVGIG (reference sequence). The CDR3 runs to 13 residues. Trimming removed 5 bases at V and 2 bases at J, with 12 bases between. Here the CDR3 reads CAWGGGTNTEAFF. The CDR3 nucleotides are TGTGCCTGGGGGGGAGGGACAAACACTGAAGCTTTCTTT.

This clonotype was seen only a few times. The chain has TRBV6-5 and TRBJ2-1, with 8 bases identical to TRBD1. The V gene's germline CDR1 is MNHEY and CDR2 SVGAGI. CDR3 size: 14 residues. Trimming removed 10 bases from V and 2 bases from J; junction bases left unmatched: 7. The CDR3 here is CAISTGAPYNEQFF. For the CDR3, the DNA is TGTGCCATTTCGACAGGGGCCCCCTACAATGAGCAGTTCTTC.

V usage is TRBV27 and J usage is TRBJ1-6; D gene unclear. This CDR3 has 16 amino acids. CDR1 and CDR2 from the germline V gene are MNHEY and SMNVEV (reference sequence). Trimming took off 2 bases at V and 10 bases at J, with 18 bases between the two ends. The CDR3 loop is CASSLMGSSVWSPLHF. The CDR3 DNA follows: TGTGCCAGCAGTTTAATGGGCAGTTCAGTCTGGTCACCCCTCCACTTT.

This clonotype is deemed medium-sized. The chain recombines TRBV15 with TRBJ1-1; TRBD1 matches at 10 bases. V lost 3 bases to trimming and J lost 4 bases; unmatched junction nucleotides: 5. The CDR3 loop spans 15 amino acids. Germline CDR1 reads LNHNV; CDR2 reads YYDKDF (reference sequence). The CDR3 DNA reads as TGTGCCACCAGCAGTCGACAGGGGGCGGGCACTGAAGCTTTCTTT. It is translated as CATSSRQGAGTEAFF.